Listed here is a single T cell receptor (beta chain). The assay was immunoSEQ multiplex PCR, and TCRdb's table has in-frame clones only and misses some. In the table there are 280,000 or so clones, approximately 85% of which are singletons. The sample comes from a study of blood T cell repertoires in COVID-19. The CDR3 length is 17 residues. V lost 6 bases and J 4 bases, leaving 25 bases between the germline ends. CDR1 and CDR2 (germline): WNHNN, SYGVQD (reference sequence). Sequencing was carried out using peripheral blood. This clonotype originated in a young man with active or convalescent COVID-19. This chain connects TRBV10-1 to TRBJ2-7; possibly TRBD2 for D (7 bases). The CDR3 reads CASRLTGLRGGEYEQYF. The DNA of the CDR3 is TGCGCCAGCAGACTTACAGGCTTAAGGGGGGGTGAGTACGAGCAGTACTTC.